The entry below gives a single T cell receptor (beta chain) sequence along with its context. Antigen: not known. This record belongs to a study of blood T cells in healthy people across ages. General study findings and limits: Higher diversity, along with more naive CD4+ cells, distinguished long-lived donors from aged donors.

Germline values: CDR1 MGHDK, CDR2 SYGVNS. The V gene lost 1 base and the J gene lost 3 bases, with 7 bases spanning the gap. This CDR3 is 15 amino acids long. Healthy Caucasian individuals from Russia aged 6 to 90 served as donors. Every sample gave at least 5 micrograms of total RNA when it was extracted. Primed by a sample-barcoded 5' primer and a J-beta primer mix, a second PCR proceeded for roughly 6 to 12 cycles. MiXCR, run by TCRdb on the 5' RACE reads, gives a single entry per CDR3 protein. The repertoire holds 700,000 or so distinct CDR3 sequences, with roughly 41% as singletons. The V call is TRBV25-1, the J call TRBJ2-6; no firm D call. Sequencing was done on a sample of blood. This clonotype was sampled from an elderly man in good health. The CDR3 sequence: CASSESLSGANVLTF. The CDR3, as DNA: TGTGCCAGCAGTGAATCATTGAGTGGGGCCAACGTCCTGACTTTC.